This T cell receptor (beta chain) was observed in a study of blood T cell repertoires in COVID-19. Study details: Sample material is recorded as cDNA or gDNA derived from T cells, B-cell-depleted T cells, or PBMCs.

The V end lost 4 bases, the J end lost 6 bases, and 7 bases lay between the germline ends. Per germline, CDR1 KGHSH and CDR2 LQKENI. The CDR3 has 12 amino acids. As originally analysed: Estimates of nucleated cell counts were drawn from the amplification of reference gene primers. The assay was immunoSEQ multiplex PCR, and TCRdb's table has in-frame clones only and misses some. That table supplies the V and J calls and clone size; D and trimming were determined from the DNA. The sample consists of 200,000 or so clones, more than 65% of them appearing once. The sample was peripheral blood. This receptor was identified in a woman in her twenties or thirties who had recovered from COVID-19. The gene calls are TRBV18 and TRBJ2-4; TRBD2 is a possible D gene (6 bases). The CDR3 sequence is CASSLEGNIQYF. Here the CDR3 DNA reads TGTGCCAGCTCACTGGAGGGAAACATTCAGTACTTC.